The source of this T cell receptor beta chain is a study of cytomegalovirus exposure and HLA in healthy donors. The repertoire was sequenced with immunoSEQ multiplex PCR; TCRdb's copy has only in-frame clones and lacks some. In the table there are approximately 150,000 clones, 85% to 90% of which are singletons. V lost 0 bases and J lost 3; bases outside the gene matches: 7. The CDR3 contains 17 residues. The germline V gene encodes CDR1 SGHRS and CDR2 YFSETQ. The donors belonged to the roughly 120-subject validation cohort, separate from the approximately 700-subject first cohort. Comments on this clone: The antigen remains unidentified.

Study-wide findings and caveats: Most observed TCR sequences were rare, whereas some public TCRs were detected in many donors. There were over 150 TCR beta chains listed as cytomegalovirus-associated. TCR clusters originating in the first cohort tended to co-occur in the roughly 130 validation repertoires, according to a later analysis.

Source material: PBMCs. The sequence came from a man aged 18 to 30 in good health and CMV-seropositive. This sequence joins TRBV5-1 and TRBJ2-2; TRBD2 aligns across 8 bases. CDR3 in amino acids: CASSLAGREADTGELFF. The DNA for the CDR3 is TGCGCCAGCAGCTTGGCGGGGCGGGAGGCCGACACCGGGGAGCTGTTTTTT.